The 11 T cell receptor beta chains below all came from one sample that was sequenced in a study of cytomegalovirus exposure and HLA in healthy donors (dated by TCRdb to 2015 to 2018). Library preparation employed the immunoSEQ multiplex PCR assay. A mixture of 60 forward primers for TCR Vbeta segments and 13 reverse primers for TCR Jbeta segments was used in the multiplex PCR. TCRdb stores this immuneACCESS table with in-frame sequences only. Part of the clones is absent; in the studies checked, under half of the shortfall reflects unresolved V genes, and no reason is known for the rest. This sample lists fewer than 200,000 clones; approximately 81% were detected once. 1.5% of the sample is held by the ten biggest clonotypes. What was sequenced was PBMCs. These receptors were collected from a male donor in good health and CMV-seronegative.

The chain joins TRBV19 to TRBJ1-2; tentatively, D is TRBD1 (5 bases). CDR3 length: 15 amino acids. Germline V gives CDR1 LNHDA, CDR2 SQIVND (reference sequence). V lost 6 bases and J 3 bases, leaving 17 bases between the germline ends. The CDR3 here is CASSTWTPGDYGYTF. The CDR3 DNA follows: TGTGCCAGTAGCACCTGGACGCCGGGGGACTATGGCTACACCTTC. The entire variable domain, with the rest obtained from reference TRBV19 and TRBJ1-2, is as follows: DGGITQSPKYLFRKEGQNVTLSCEQNLNHDAMYWYRQDPGQGLRLIYYSQIVNDFQKGDIAEGYSVSREKKESFPLTVTSAQKNPTAFYLCASSTWTPGDYGYTFGSGTRLTVV.

This clone was counted only a few times. This chain connects TRBV7-8 to TRBJ1-5; maybe TRBD1 (6 bases). This CDR3 is 15 amino acids long. V shed 5 bases and J shed 1 base, with 12 bases lying between them. Germline CDR1 and CDR2: SGHVS and FQNEAQ. In DNA form, the CDR3 reads TGTGCCAGCAGCCCGGACAGACTGAGCAATCAGCCCCAGCATTTT. Protein sequence: CASSPDRLSNQPQHF.

CDR3 amino acids: CASSLRDWGRGSEQYF. CDR3 bases: TGTGCCAGCAGTTTACGGGACTGGGGAAGAGGTTCCGAGCAGTACTTC. This chain connects TRBV27 to TRBJ2-7, with D possibly matching TRBD2 (6 bases). V shed 2 bases and J shed 6 bases, with 20 bases lying between them. The CDR3 is 16 residues long. Germline V CDR1 and CDR2: MNHEY, SMNVEV (reference sequence).

In regard to this clone: Other nucleotide sequences in the sample specify the same CDR3. The CDR3 sequence is CASSPGTTNEKLFF. The CDR3 DNA sequence: TGTGCCAGCAGCCCAGGTACCACTAATGAAAAACTGTTTTTT. V is TRBV11-2 and J is TRBJ1-4; D gene ambiguous. Germline V gene data show CDR1 as SGHAT and CDR2 as FQNNGV. This CDR3 spans 14 amino acids. The V and J ends lost 5 bases and 2 bases respectively, with 9 bases between them.

The CDR3 DNA sequence: TGTGCCAGCAGTGAACTAGCGGGATCCTACAATGAGCAGTTCTTC. It specifies CASSELAGSYNEQFF. This chain joins TRBV2 and TRBJ2-1; 9 bases align to TRBD2. V gave up 2 bases and J gave up 1 base; unmatched junction bases: 0. Germline CDR1 reads SNHLY; CDR2 reads FYNNEI. The CDR3 length is 15 residues. The full variable domain, with the rest looked up from reference TRBV2 and TRBJ2-1, is EPEVTQTPSHQVTQMGQEVILRCVPISNHLYFYWYRQILGQKVEFLVSFYNNEISEKSEIFDDQFSVERPDGSNFTLKIRSTKLEDSAMYFCASSELAGSYNEQFFGPGTRLTVL.

The chain links TRBV10-2 to TRBJ2-5; TRBD2 aligns across 14 bases. The CDR3 totals 15 residues. Germline V lookup: CDR1 WSHSY, CDR2 SAAADI. With V trimmed by 6 bases and J by 3 bases, 3 bases remained unmatched. The CDR3 reads CASRGLAGAKETQYF. In nucleotides, the CDR3 is TGCGCCAGCAGGGGACTAGCGGGGGCAAAAGAGACCCAGTACTTC.

V usage is TRBV9 and J usage is TRBJ2-1, with TRBD2 identical over 8 bases. The ends lost 4 bases at V and 9 bases at J; junction bases unmatched: 21. The germline CDR1 and CDR2 sequences are SGDLS and YYNGEE. CDR3 length: 18 residues. DNA of the CDR3: TGTGCCAGCAGCTCCCACCCTGAAGCGGGAGTATGGTTTAGTGAGCAGTTCTTC. Protein sequence: CASSSHPEAGVWFSEQFF.

The chain is built from TRBV6-5 and TRBJ1-1, with D maybe TRBD1 (5 bases). V was clipped by 5 bases and J by 8 bases, with 12 bases between them. The germline gives CDR1 MNHEY, CDR2 SVGAGI. This CDR3 is 12 amino acids long. CDR3 in amino acids: CASSTRQLEAFF. In nucleotides, the CDR3 is TGTGCCAGCAGTACCAGACAGCTAGAAGCTTTCTTT.

This chain links TRBV27 with TRBJ1-1; tentative D call: TRBD1 (5 bases). The CDR3 is 15 residues long. The germline V gene has CDR1 MNHEY and CDR2 SMNVEV (reference sequence). V was cut by 3 bases and J by 0 bases, with 11 bases left in between. The CDR3 sequence: CASSFYPGLNTEAFF. CDR3 sequence (DNA): TGTGCCAGCAGTTTTTACCCAGGGTTGAACACTGAAGCTTTCTTT.

This rearrangement joins TRBV7-3 to TRBJ2-3, with 7 bases identical to TRBD2. The CDR3 covers 14 residues. Trimming removed 3 bases from V and 5 bases from J; junction bases left unmatched: 5. The germline V gene encodes CDR1 SGHTA and CDR2 FQGTGA. The CDR3 region is CASSLGGVEDTQYF. The CDR3 DNA is TGTGCCAGCAGCTTGGGGGGGGTGGAAGATACGCAGTATTTT. The full variable domain, in which reference TRBV7-3 and TRBJ2-3 provide the parts outside the CDR3, is GAGVSQTPSNKVTEKGKYVELRCDPISGHTALYWYRQSLGQGPEFLIYFQGTGAADDSGLPNDRFFAVRPEGSVSTLKIQRTERGDSAVYLCASSLGGVEDTQYFGPGTRLTVL.

To note about this clone: The junction departs from germline at one end; a sequencing error may be responsible. The V call is TRBV15, the J call TRBJ2-7; the match to TRBD1 covers 8 bases. Germline assignment: CDR1 LNHNV and CDR2 YYDKDF (reference sequence). CDR3 length: 14 amino acids. The CDR3 reads CATSRDPYQDRVDF. CDR3 sequence (DNA): TGTGCCACCAGCAGAGATCCTTATCAGGACAGGGTGGACTTC. Supplemented by reference TRBV15 and TRBJ2-7, the full variable domain reads DAMVIQNPRYQVTQFGKPVTLSCSQTLNHNVMYWYQQKSSQAPKLLFHYYDKDFNNEADTPDNFQSRRPNTSFCFLDIRSPGLGDTAMYLCATSRDPYQDRVDFGPGTRLTVT.